The 24 T cell receptor beta chains given below trace back to one sample, sequenced in a study of cytomegalovirus exposure and HLA in healthy donors. TCRdb's copy holds only in-frame clones and misses some; the assay was immunoSEQ multiplex PCR. The data contain 45,000 to 70,000 clones, 85% to 95% of them singletons. Sequenced material: PBMCs. The receptors derive from a woman aged 18-35 years in good health and CMV-seronegative.

The rearrangement links TRBV9 to TRBJ2-5, with a possible D match to TRBD1 (5 bases). The ends were cut back, 0 bases at V and 5 bases at J, with 17 bases in the middle. The CDR3 extends over 16 amino acids. Per germline, CDR1 SGDLS and CDR2 YYNGEE. In DNA form, the CDR3 reads TGTGCCAGCAGCGTAGTAGGGAATGGGGCGTGGGAGACCCAGTACTTC. Its protein is CASSVVGNGAWETQYF.

This chain connects TRBV7-9 to TRBJ1-2; D is perhaps TRBD1 (5 bases). CDR3 length equals 15 residues. V lost 0 bases and J 8 bases, leaving 16 bases between the germline ends. CDR1 is SEHNR, CDR2 FQNEAQ, per germline (reference sequence). The chain's CDR3 is CASSLARGNQGGYTF. Here the CDR3 DNA reads TGTGCCAGCAGCTTAGCGCGAGGAAACCAGGGAGGCTACACCTTC.

V gene TRBV5-1 combines with J gene TRBJ2-1, with D tentatively TRBD1 (5 bases). The V gene's germline CDR1 is SGHRS and CDR2 YFSETQ. CDR3 length: 14 residues. V lost 4 bases and J 6 bases, leaving 14 bases between the germline ends. The CDR3, as DNA: TGCGCCAGCAGCGGGGCTCTGTCTAGCAATGAGCAGTTCTTC. This translates into CASSGALSSNEQFF.

The chain couples TRBV10-3 to TRBJ2-3, with TRBD2 matching over 10 bases. V lost 7 bases and J lost 4; bases outside the gene matches: 5. Looked up from germline, CDR1 is ENHRY and CDR2 is SYGVKD. The CDR3 covers 14 residues. The CDR3 nucleotides are TGTGCCATCACCCAAAGCGGGGGGGCAGATACGCAGTATTTT. Its protein is CAITQSGGADTQYF.

The gene calls are TRBV5-6 and TRBJ2-2; 10 bases fit TRBD2. The length of the CDR3 is 18 residues. With 0 bases clipped from V and 4 bases from J, the junction kept 9 bases outside the gene matches. The germline gives CDR1 SGHDT, CDR2 YYEEEE. CDR3 loop: CASSLVGLAWGVTGELFF. The CDR3 region has the DNA TGTGCCAGCAGCTTGGTGGGACTAGCGTGGGGCGTCACCGGGGAGCTGTTTTTT.

V usage is TRBV7-2 and J usage is TRBJ1-2, with TRBD1 identical over 11 bases. The junction had 2 bases not matched to a gene; V was cut back by 5 bases and J by 3 bases. CDR3 length equals 14 residues. In germline, CDR1 is SGHTA, CDR2 FQGNSA. For the CDR3, the DNA is TGTGCCAGCAGCCCGGGACAGGGGGACTATGGCTACACCTTC. Translation gives CASSPGQGDYGYTF. Complete variable domain (other parts from reference TRBV7-2 and TRBJ1-2): GAGVSQSPSNKVTEKGKDVELRCDPISGHTALYWYRQSLGQGLEFLIYFQGNSAPDKSGLPSDRFSAERTGGSVSTLTIQRTQQEDSAVYLCASSPGQGDYGYTFGSGTRLTVV.

This chain joins TRBV5-6 and TRBJ1-3, with D possibly matching TRBD1 (5 bases). This CDR3 comprises 14 residues. V lost 0 bases and J 7 bases, leaving 11 bases between the germline ends. The V gene's germline CDR1 is SGHDT and CDR2 YYEEEE. Here the CDR3 reads CASSLGPGGNTIYF. The CDR3 bases are TGTGCCAGCAGCTTGGGACCCGGGGGGAACACCATATATTTT.

This clone was picked up one time. This sequence joins TRBV7-2 and TRBJ2-7; 12 bases fit TRBD2. Looked up from germline, CDR1 is SGHTA and CDR2 is FQGNSA. The CDR3 runs to 16 residues. V lost 1 base and J lost 6; bases outside the gene matches: 7. The chain's CDR3 is CASSLDSSGRAGEQYV. The DNA of the CDR3 is TGTGCCAGCAGCTTAGACTCTAGCGGGAGGGCCGGCGAGCAGTACGTC.

The genes are TRBV10-2 and TRBJ1-2; D gene uncertain. Trimming removed 5 bases at V and 6 bases at J, with 13 bases between. Germline V gene sequence: CDR1 WSHSY, CDR2 SAAADI. This CDR3 has 13 amino acids. This CDR3 reads CASSSRTGDGYTF. As DNA, the CDR3 is TGCGCCAGCAGTTCCCGAACGGGAGATGGCTACACCTTC.

The rearrangement links TRBV28 to TRBJ1-2; D unclear. The CDR3 consists of 14 residues. Germline-derived CDR1 and CDR2 are MDHEN and SYDVKM. V lost 0 bases and J lost 6, with 11 bases in between. The CDR3: CASSLWPESNGYTF. DNA for the CDR3: TGTGCCAGCAGTTTATGGCCGGAGTCTAATGGCTACACCTTC.

This sequence joins TRBV6-6 and TRBJ1-4, with 7 bases matching TRBD1. Germline V lookup: CDR1 MNHNY, CDR2 SVGAGI (reference sequence). The trim removed 6 bases at V and 7 bases at J, leaving 11 bases unmatched. The CDR3 runs to 15 residues. The CDR3 nucleotides are TGTGCCAGCAGAAGGGCTAAGGGGGCTCGTGAAAAACTGTTTTTT. It encodes CASRRAKGAREKLFF.

The chain carries TRBV6-5 and TRBJ1-1, with D possibly TRBD1 on 6 matching bases. V gave up 5 bases and J gave up 0 bases, with 10 bases separating them. The CDR3 covers 14 residues. Germline CDR1 MNHEY, CDR2 SVGAGI. In nucleotides, the CDR3 is TGTGCCAGCAGTACACAGGGATTGAACACTGAAGCTTTCTTT. Translating gives CASSTQGLNTEAFF.

This chain uses TRBV5-1 with TRBJ2-1, with unresolved D. The CDR3 is 15 residues long. Trimming left V 0 bases short and J 4 bases short, with 11 bases between. CDR1 and CDR2 (germline): SGHRS, YFSETQ. This CDR3 reads CASSLAPGEYNEQFF. The CDR3 DNA is TGCGCCAGCAGCTTGGCCCCAGGCGAGTACAATGAGCAGTTCTTC.

J is TRBJ1-5 and V is TRBV19; maybe TRBD1 (5 bases). Germline-derived CDR1 and CDR2 are LNHDA and SQIVND (reference sequence). The V end was cut by 7 bases, the J end by 4 bases, with 14 bases between. The length of the CDR3 is 14 residues. The CDR3 DNA follows: TGTGCCAGTACCCCTGGGGCCGGGAATCAGCCCCAGCATTTT. Encoded protein: CASTPGAGNQPQHF.

The chain joins TRBV18 to TRBJ2-4; D is unclear. The V end was cut by 0 bases, the J end by 3 bases, with 9 bases between. The CDR3 extends over 15 amino acids. Germline V gene data show CDR1 as KGHSH and CDR2 as LQKENI. Written as DNA, the CDR3 is TGTGCCAGCTCACCACCGGGCAGCCTCAAAAACATTCAGTACTTC. Translating it yields CASSPPGSLKNIQYF.

The chain employs TRBV19 and TRBJ1-5; TRBD1 is a possible D gene (5 bases). The CDR3 is made up of 14 amino acids. The ends were cut back, 4 bases at V and 3 bases at J, with 10 bases in the middle. Germline CDR1 and CDR2: LNHDA and SQIVND (reference sequence). In DNA, the CDR3 is TGTGCCAGTAGTACAACAGGTTTCAATCAGCCCCAGCATTTT. Translated, it gives CASSTTGFNQPQHF. The variable domain in full, with the rest retrieved from reference TRBV19 and TRBJ1-5, is DGGITQSPKYLFRKEGQNVTLSCEQNLNHDAMYWYRQDPGQGLRLIYYSQIVNDFQKGDIAEGYSVSREKKESFPLTVTSAQKNPTAFYLCASSTTGFNQPQHFGDGTRLSIL.

The chain uses TRBV6-5 and TRBJ2-1; D may be TRBD1 (6 bases). The V end lost 6 bases, the J end lost 3 bases, and 6 bases lay between the germline ends. This CDR3 is 12 amino acids long. Per the germline V gene, CDR1 is MNHEY and CDR2 is SVGAGI. The CDR3 bases are TGTGCCAGCAGGGACAGCTACAATGAGCAGTTCTTC. Translating gives CASRDSYNEQFF.

V is TRBV7-7 and J is TRBJ2-1, with D unclear. Germline V gene sequence: CDR1 SSHAT, CDR2 FNYEAQ (reference sequence). This CDR3 comprises 15 residues. The V and J ends lost 2 bases and 0 bases respectively, with 8 bases between them. Here the CDR3 reads CASSLTFSSYNEQFF. CDR3 nucleotides: TGTGCCAGCAGCTTAACCTTTAGCTCCTACAATGAGCAGTTCTTC.

The chain uses TRBV7-8 and TRBJ2-2, with 8 bases that match TRBD1. The CDR3 has 15 amino acids. Germline loops: CDR1 SGHVS, CDR2 FQNEAQ. V lost 7 bases and J lost 6; bases outside the gene matches: 10. CDR3 residues: CASTSRQGRSGELFF. The CDR3 region has the DNA TGTGCCAGCACCTCTCGACAGGGGAGGTCCGGGGAGCTGTTTTTT.

The chain recombines TRBV9 with TRBJ2-7, with a possible D match to TRBD2 (7 bases). The V and J ends lost 1 base and 6 bases respectively, with 29 bases between them. The CDR3 runs to 19 residues. CDR1 SGDLS and CDR2 YYNGEE come from the germline V gene. CDR3: CASSVMQGRSRESVGEQYV. The CDR3 region has the DNA TGTGCCAGCAGCGTAATGCAGGGGCGGTCGCGGGAGTCGGTCGGCGAGCAGTACGTC.

The rearrangement links TRBV7-6 to TRBJ1-6; D is possibly TRBD1 (6 bases). Germline V lookup: CDR1 SGHVS, CDR2 FNYEAQ. The ends were cut back, 2 bases at V and 3 bases at J, with 14 bases in the middle. There are 17 residues in the CDR3. The CDR3 region is CASSLIATGDYNSPLHF. CDR3 coding DNA: TGTGCCAGCAGCTTAATAGCGACAGGCGACTATAATTCACCCCTCCACTTT.

The chain employs TRBV5-1 and TRBJ2-3, with 7 bases lining up with TRBD2. Trimming at V came to 4 bases and at J to 6 bases, leaving 11 bases not matched to a gene. The CDR3 spans 15 residues. Germline V gene lookup returns CDR1 SGHRS and CDR2 YFSETQ. CDR3 bases: TGCGCCAGCAGCCCCACTAGCGCGTTTGCCGATACGCAGTATTTT. Amino acid sequence: CASSPTSAFADTQYF.

The V gene is TRBV5-1, the J gene TRBJ2-2; TRBD1 is a possible D gene (7 bases). Germline CDR1 and CDR2: SGHRS and YFSETQ. The ends were cut back, 3 bases at V and 5 bases at J, with 14 bases in the middle. The CDR3 loop spans 15 amino acids. The CDR3 DNA reads as TGCGCCAGCAGCTATCGACAGGGAGGAACCGGGGAGCTGTTTTTT. It codes for CASSYRQGGTGELFF.

J is TRBJ2-1 and V is TRBV7-2; TRBD1 matches at 10 bases. Looked up from germline, CDR1 is SGHTA and CDR2 is FQGNSA. This CDR3 region has 16 residues. V was clipped by 3 bases and J by 9 bases; unmatched bases: 11. In DNA, the CDR3 is TGTGCCAGCAGCTTGGAACCGGGACAGGGGCGTAGTGAGCAGTTCTTC. This encodes CASSLEPGQGRSEQFF.